The next 26 T cell receptor beta chains were all read from a single sample in a study of identical twins. TCRdb re-analysed the 5' RACE reads in MiXCR, keeping a single row per CDR3 protein. The data show about 390,000 distinct CDR3 sequences, about 9% seen once. The sample was naive T cells sorted from blood. These receptors came from a woman aged 45-60 years in good health.

Only a few counts were recorded for this clonotype. The CDR3 loop is CASRTGGEDEQFF. CDR3 sequence (DNA): TGCGCCAGCAGAACAGGCGGGGAGGATGAGCAGTTCTTC. V is TRBV5-1 and J is TRBJ2-1; a possible D gene is TRBD2 (6 bases). The germline CDR1 and CDR2 sequences are SGHRS and YFSETQ. The CDR3 length is 13 residues. The V end was cut by 5 bases, the J end by 8 bases, with 14 bases between.

The chain joins TRBV19 to TRBJ1-1; no definite D call. The CDR3 is 12 residues long. CDR1 and CDR2 (germline): LNHDA, SQIVND (reference sequence). V was pared by 7 bases and J by 1 base, with 7 bases between. CDR3 sequence: CASKWENTEAFF. As DNA, the CDR3 is TGTGCCAGTAAGTGGGAGAACACTGAAGCTTTCTTT. The variable domain in full, completed from reference TRBV19 and TRBJ1-1, reads DGGITQSPKYLFRKEGQNVTLSCEQNLNHDAMYWYRQDPGQGLRLIYYSQIVNDFQKGDIAEGYSVSREKKESFPLTVTSAQKNPTAFYLCASKWENTEAFFGQGTRLTVV.

V and J are TRBV20-1 and TRBJ2-1, with 9 positions matching TRBD2. CDR3 length: 16 amino acids. V dropped 0 bases and J dropped 8; count of bases not matched to a gene: 11. Germline V gene sequence: CDR1 DFQATT, CDR2 SNEGSKA (reference sequence). CDR3 coding DNA: TGCAGTGCTAGAGATCTGGTAGCGGGAGATGGAGATGAGCAGTTCTTC. The encoded protein is CSARDLVAGDGDEQFF.

J is TRBJ2-1 and V is TRBV15; D gene unclear. Germline V CDR1 and CDR2: LNHNV, YYDKDF (reference sequence). V lost 0 bases and J lost 8, with 8 bases in between. There are 13 residues in the CDR3. The CDR3 DNA reads as TGTGCCACCAGCAGAGATCTTCGGGATGAGCAGTTCTTC. Its translation: CATSRDLRDEQFF.

This clonotype was recorded a few times. The genes are TRBV12-3 or TRBV12-4 and TRBJ2-5; TRBD1 matches 7 bases. The CDR3 extends over 15 amino acids. The V gene end was trimmed by 1 base and the J gene end by 3 bases; junction bases not matched to a gene: 5. The CDR3 loop reads CASSLGVGTEETQYF. CDR3 nucleotides: TGTGCCAGCAGTTTAGGTGTCGGGACAGAAGAGACCCAGTACTTC.

This clonotype was recorded at least ten times. This chain connects TRBV12-3 or TRBV12-4 to TRBJ2-6, with 9 bases lining up with TRBD2. Germline trimming cut 10 bases from V and 4 bases from J; bases unmatched to any gene: 14. This CDR3 comprises 17 residues. The CDR3 here is CAITKGSGSQGANVLTF. The CDR3 DNA reads TGTGCCATTACAAAGGGTAGCGGGAGCCAAGGGGCCAACGTCCTGACTTTC.

The chain employs TRBV12-5 and TRBJ2-5, with D maybe TRBD1 (6 bases). V lost 5 bases and J 7 bases, leaving 23 bases between the germline ends. There are 16 residues in the CDR3. Germline CDR1 LGHNT, CDR2 FRNRAP. CDR3 residues: CASGPQGDKGWGTQYF. For the CDR3, the DNA is TGTGCTAGTGGTCCGCAAGGGGACAAGGGCTGGGGGACCCAGTACTTC.

This clonotype has a handful of counts. The rearrangement uses TRBV12-3 or TRBV12-4 and TRBJ1-1; D not certain. The CDR3 contains 14 residues. Trimming cost V 3 bases and J 1 base, with 9 bases left between them. The CDR3: CASSFQPGNTEAFF. CDR3 DNA sequence: TGTGCCAGCAGTTTTCAACCGGGGAACACTGAAGCTTTCTTT.

This clonotype was detected many times. The rearrangement links TRBV12-3 or TRBV12-4 to TRBJ2-5, with a possible D match to TRBD2 (6 bases). Trimming took off 4 bases at V and 5 bases at J, with 11 bases between the two ends. CDR3 length: 13 residues. CDR3 nucleotide sequence: TGTGCCAGCAGTTCTTGGGGGAGGGAGACCCAGTACTTC. Protein: CASSSWGRETQYF.

This clonotype was recorded many times. The chain uses TRBV5-1 and TRBJ2-3; 7 nucleotides match TRBD1. The CDR3 extends over 15 amino acids. Trimming cost V 0 bases and J 1 base; bases outside gene matches: 2. Germline assignment: CDR1 SGHRS and CDR2 YFSETQ. The CDR3 loop is CASSLGGQRTDTQYF. Here the CDR3 DNA reads TGCGCCAGCAGCTTGGGGGGACAGCGCACAGATACGCAGTATTTT.

This clonotype was recorded at least ten times. The chain is built from TRBV4-1 and TRBJ2-3; unclear D gene. This CDR3 comprises 16 residues. V was trimmed by 0 bases and J by 2 bases, leaving 12 bases between them. In germline, CDR1 is MGHRA, CDR2 YSYEKL. The CDR3 DNA follows: TGCGCCAGCAGCCAAGATGGGTGGCCCAACACAGATACGCAGTATTTT. Translating gives CASSQDGWPNTDTQYF.

This clonotype was recorded many times. The rearrangement uses TRBV29-1 and TRBJ2-2; maybe TRBD2 (5 bases). Germline V gene data show CDR1 as SQVTM and CDR2 as ANQGSEA. The CDR3 runs to 12 residues. Trimming pared 7 bases from V and 9 bases from J, leaving 15 bases between. The CDR3 protein is CSAGSPYRELFF. The CDR3 DNA is TGCAGCGCTGGGAGTCCCTACCGGGAGCTGTTTTTT.

This clonotype was detected many times. The chain is built from TRBV29-1 and TRBJ2-2, with D perhaps assigned TRBD1 or TRBD2 (5 bases each). V lost 4 bases and J lost 4, with 13 bases in between. The germline V gene encodes CDR1 SQVTM and CDR2 ANQGSEA. There are 14 residues in the CDR3. In DNA, the CDR3 is TGCAGCGTTGCTTTAGTGGGGACCACCGGGGAGCTGTTTTTT. Translated, it gives CSVALVGTTGELFF.

This clonotype was observed at least ten times. The V gene is TRBV20-1, the J gene TRBJ2-7; D uncertain. Germline CDR1 is DFQATT and CDR2 is SNEGSKA (reference sequence). This CDR3 is built from 12 residues. Trimming took off 0 bases at V and 2 bases at J, with 5 bases between the two ends. The CDR3 DNA reads TGCAGTGCTAGAGATCTGGCCTACGAGCAGTACTTC. Translated, it gives CSARDLAYEQYF.

This chain uses TRBV5-6 with TRBJ2-5; 7 bases align to TRBD1. CDR3 length equals 17 residues. The V gene's germline CDR1 is SGHDT and CDR2 YYEEEE. The trim removed 1 base at V and 1 base at J, leaving 10 bases unmatched. For the CDR3, the DNA is TGTGCCAGCAGCTTGCCCCCGGGACAGCACCTCCAAGAGACCCAGTACTTC. It yields the protein CASSLPPGQHLQETQYF.

This clonotype has just a few counts. V is TRBV30 and J is TRBJ2-7, with a weak D call TRBD1 (7 bases). Germline values: CDR1 GTSNPN, CDR2 SVGIG (reference sequence). CDR3 length: 15 amino acids. Trimming removed 5 bases at V and 2 bases at J, with 19 bases between. The CDR3 nucleotides read TGTGCCTGGGGTAGGGGACAGCGGGTCGCCTACGAGCAGTACTTC. Translation: CAWGRGQRVAYEQYF.

This clonotype was recorded at least ten times. This chain connects TRBV6-6 to TRBJ2-7; D is ambiguous. The CDR3 covers 13 residues. Deletions cut 0 bases from V and 5 bases from J, with 8 bases between. From germline, CDR1 is MNHNY and CDR2 SVGAGI (reference sequence). CDR3 sequence reads: CASSYSAQNEQYV. The CDR3, as DNA: TGTGCCAGCAGTTACTCGGCACAGAACGAGCAGTACGTC.

The chain has TRBV7-9 and TRBJ2-7; D not certain. The germline V and J ends were trimmed by 5 bases and 7 bases, with 12 bases remaining between them. Germline V CDR1 and CDR2: SEHNR, FQNEAQ (reference sequence). The CDR3 consists of 12 residues. CDR3 region: CASSPPGGEQYV. DNA of the CDR3: TGTGCCAGCAGCCCCCCCGGTGGGGAGCAGTACGTC.

This clonotype was picked up many times. CDR3 protein: CSTQVLGFGETQYF. Written as DNA, the CDR3 is TGCAGTACTCAGGTTCTGGGGTTTGGAGAGACCCAGTACTTC. The chain is built from TRBV20-1 and TRBJ2-5; no clear D gene. Germline V gene data show CDR1 as DFQATT and CDR2 as SNEGSKA (reference sequence). Trimming stripped 8 bases from V and 4 bases from J, with 20 bases between. This CDR3 comprises 14 residues.

This chain uses TRBV24-1 with TRBJ2-5; 9 bases align to TRBD1. From germline, CDR1 is KGHDR and CDR2 SFDVKD. The length of the CDR3 is 15 residues. V lost 4 bases and J lost 2; bases outside the gene matches: 4. CDR3 sequence reads: CATSDMTGGQETQYF. The CDR3 DNA reads as TGTGCCACCAGTGACATGACAGGGGGGCAAGAGACCCAGTACTTC.

The chain is built from TRBV5-5 and TRBJ1-2, with unresolved D. The germline CDR1 and CDR2 sequences are SGHKS and YYEKEE (reference sequence). This CDR3 contains 13 residues. V was pared by 0 bases and J by 4 bases, with 7 bases between. CDR3 amino acids: CASSLGLSYGYTF. The CDR3 DNA reads as TGTGCCAGCAGCTTGGGACTGAGCTATGGCTACACCTTC.

This chain joins TRBV19 and TRBJ2-1; 8 nucleotides match TRBD2. The length of the CDR3 is 18 residues. V shed 1 base and J 4 bases; nucleotides not matched to a gene: 12. The germline V gene has CDR1 LNHDA and CDR2 SQIVND (reference sequence). In DNA, the CDR3 is TGTGCCAGTAGTATAGCAGGTGGGGGACGGGAGGGGTACAATGAGCAGTTCTTC. Residues: CASSIAGGGREGYNEQFF.

The rearrangement joins TRBV12-3 or TRBV12-4 to TRBJ2-7; D is undetermined. The CDR3 totals 12 residues. V was shortened by 4 bases and J by 9 bases, with 13 bases between the two germline ends. This CDR3 is CASSSDHPGQYF. CDR3 DNA: TGTGCCAGCAGTTCGGACCACCCAGGGCAGTACTTC.

This clonotype occurred many times. This CDR3 reads CASIAGQLNTEAFF. Here the CDR3 DNA reads TGTGCCAGCATCGCCGGGCAGCTGAACACTGAAGCTTTCTTT. The chain carries TRBV6-6 and TRBJ1-1; D unresolved. The germline V and J ends were trimmed by 7 bases and 0 bases, with 12 bases remaining between them. This CDR3 has 14 amino acids. Per the germline V gene, CDR1 is MNHNY and CDR2 is SVGAGI (reference sequence).

The rearrangement joins TRBV3-1 to TRBJ2-7; tentatively, D is TRBD2 (6 bases). This CDR3 is 15 amino acids long. V was shortened by 2 bases and J by 1 base, with 12 bases between the two germline ends. Germline CDR1 reads LGHDT; CDR2 reads YNNKEL (reference sequence). The CDR3 nucleotides read TGTGCCAGCAGCCAAACCGGGACTGTATCCTACGAGCAGTACTTC. It is translated as CASSQTGTVSYEQYF.

There are many counts of this clonotype. J is TRBJ2-3 and V is TRBV6-2 or TRBV6-3; D ambiguous. Trimming took 11 bases from V and 2 from J, leaving 11 bases between them. Germline assignment: CDR1 MNHEY and CDR2 SVGEGT. The CDR3 extends over 12 amino acids. The CDR3 DNA is TGTGCCCCAGGTCCCTACACAGATACGCAGTATTTT. Translating gives CAPGPYTDTQYF.